This T cell receptor (beta chain) was identified in a study of cytomegalovirus exposure and HLA in healthy donors. Study details: The approximately 690 first-cohort repertoires and the roughly 120 validation repertoires shared the same platform, a later analysis reported. Study results and caveats: A later analysis found first-cohort TCR clusters tended to co-occur in the 100 to 150 validation repertoires. Cytomegalovirus-associated status was assigned to 150 or so TCR beta chains. Most observed TCR sequences were rare, whereas some public TCRs were detected in many donors.

This clone was seen only a few times. Its antigen remains unknown. The CDR3 is 13 amino acids. Germline V gene lookup returns CDR1 SGHTS and CDR2 YDEGEE. V was trimmed by 5 bases and J by 3 bases, leaving 12 bases between them. TCRdb's copy holds only in-frame clones and misses some; the assay was immunoSEQ multiplex PCR. The table shows approximately 65,000 clones, with 94% occurring only once. The chain is built from TRBV5-8 and TRBJ2-7; maybe TRBD1 (6 bases). Input material: PBMCs. This sequence originates from a woman younger than 30 in good health and CMV-seronegative. Written as DNA, the CDR3 is TGTGCCAGCAGGGGGCAGGGGAACTACGAGCAGTACTTC. It specifies CASRGQGNYEQYF.